This TCR beta chain was sequenced for a study of T-cell reconstitution after alpha-beta-depleted transplantation in children. Preparation of the TCRbeta library was carried out with unique molecular identifiers. TCRdb used MiXCR to reprocess the PCR reads, holding one entry per CDR3 protein. The table lists 100,000 to 120,000 distinct CDR3 sequences, 10% to 13% of them singletons. The ends were cut back, 4 bases at V and 3 bases at J, with 9 bases in the middle. The germline V gene encodes CDR1 SQVTM and CDR2 ANQGSEA. The CDR3 has 12 residues. This clonotype was observed at least ten times. The chain carries TRBV29-1 and TRBJ1-2, with D maybe TRBD1 (5 bases). The source of this sequence is a human donor who donated a stem cell graft to a child with acute lymphoblastic leukemia. The sequenced sample was PBMCs from the stem cell graft donor, obtained from the stem cell graft. The CDR3 DNA is TGCAGCGTTGTCTCGACAGACTATGGCTACACCTTC. It codes for CSVVSTDYGYTF.